This T cell receptor (beta chain) stems from a study of T-cell reconstitution after alpha-beta-depleted transplantation in children. Study results and caveats: Several hundred rapidly expanded clones from non-depleted graft cells reportedly supplied alpha-beta T cells about two months post-transplant. A year post-transplant, T-cell counts and diversity derived mostly from newly produced T cells.

With respect to this clonotype: Its antigen is currently unknown.

Unique molecular identifiers were used to barcode this TCRbeta library. One entry per CDR3 protein results from TCRdb running MiXCR on the PCR reads. The table lists hundreds of thousands of distinct CDR3 sequences, about an eighth of them singletons. This TCR derives from a male patient aged 10 to 17 who had a stem cell transplant for acute myeloid leukemia, so the T cells may come from the graft donor. The material was PBMCs, mostly from graft donor cells, obtained 360 days after TCRalphabeta/CD19-depleted stem cell transplant.

CDR3 sequence: CASTGTTQETQYF. For the CDR3, the DNA is TGTGCCAGCACAGGGACTACCCAAGAGACCCAGTACTTC. This sequence joins TRBV12-3 or TRBV12-4 and TRBJ2-5; TRBD2 matches at 7 bases. The CDR3 runs 13 residues. The trim removed 7 bases at V and 1 base at J, leaving 3 bases unmatched.